These T cell receptor beta chains were read from a single sample in a study of CD8+ T cells in alopecia areata. Using immunoSEQ multiplex PCR, the repertoire was profiled, and TCRdb retains in-frame clones only, with some absent. The sample shows under 250,000 clones, more than 45% of them seen only once. The source was CD4+ T cells sorted from blood, collected at week 4, from a patient treated with tofacitinib. Receptors originate from a human donor with alopecia areata. The CDR3 runs from the conserved cysteine through the conserved F or W. The order of the fields is CDR3 DNA, CDR3 protein, V gene, J gene, D gene, clone size. The D gene is left open where the match is weak. Part of the rows lack a size; the others show once, few, many or a class for expanded clones.

DNA: TGTGCCAGCAGTGAAGGGACGGTGCGGGGCACGCAGTATTTT; CDR3: CASSEGTVRGTQYF; V: TRBV2; J: TRBJ2-3; D: NA; size: few
DNA: TGTGCCAGCAGTTACGCCGGGGGGGCCGGAGAGACCCAGTACTTC; CDR3: CASSYAGGAGETQYF; V: TRBV6-5; J: TRBJ2-5; D: TRBD2; size: NA
DNA: TGTGCCAGCAGCACAGAGGGCCAACCCGGTTCTCAGCCCCAGCATTTT; CDR3: CASSTEGQPGSQPQHF; V: TRBV7-2; J: TRBJ1-5; D: NA; size: few
DNA: TGTGCCAGCAGAGGGGCCTACCTAGGAACAGATACGCAGTATTTT; CDR3: CASRGAYLGTDTQYF; V: TRBV2; J: TRBJ2-3; D: NA; size: few
DNA: TGCGCCAGCAGCCGCAAGAACAATGAGCAGTTCTTC; CDR3: CASSRKNNEQFF; V: TRBV5-1; J: TRBJ2-1; D: NA; size: NA
DNA: TGTGCCAGTAGTATAGATCTTAGTAGCGGGGAGGACAATGAGCAGTTCTTC; CDR3: CASSIDLSSGEDNEQFF; V: TRBV19; J: TRBJ2-1; D: TRBD2; size: NA
DNA: TGCAGCGTTCTCGGACAGAGCTATGGCTACACCTTC; CDR3: CSVLGQSYGYTF; V: TRBV29-1; J: TRBJ1-2; D: NA; size: NA
DNA: TGTGCCAGCGGGACAGGCTATGAAAAACTGTTTTTT; CDR3: CASGTGYEKLFF; V: TRBV2; J: TRBJ1-4; D: TRBD1; size: NA
DNA: TGTGCCAGTAGGGGGACAGGGGGCGAATCCACTTATGGCTACACCTTC; CDR3: CASRGTGGESTYGYTF; V: TRBV19; J: TRBJ1-2; D: TRBD1; size: few
DNA: TGCAGCGTTCGGACAGGCCTTAGTGGCGAGCAGTACTTC; CDR3: CSVRTGLSGEQYF; V: TRBV29-1; J: TRBJ2-7; D: TRBD1; size: NA
DNA: TGCGCCAGCAGCCCCGGCGAGGGCTACGAGCAGTACTTC; CDR3: CASSPGEGYEQYF; V: TRBV4-3; J: TRBJ2-7; D: NA; size: NA
DNA: TGTGCCAGCAGTCCCAGGGTGGGGCTCACAGATACGCAGTATTTT; CDR3: CASSPRVGLTDTQYF; V: TRBV7-2; J: TRBJ2-3; D: NA; size: few
DNA: TGTGCCAGCAGCCCGATTATGGGGGACGATACGCAGTATTTT; CDR3: CASSPIMGDDTQYF; V: TRBV11-3; J: TRBJ2-3; D: NA; size: once
DNA: TGTGCCCAGGGGGGACCGACGACAGATACGCAGTATTTT; CDR3: CAQGGPTTDTQYF; V: TRBV30; J: TRBJ2-3; D: NA; size: NA
DNA: TGCGCCAGCACTGAAGGTCGACGGGCGAACACCGGGGAGCTGTTTTTT; CDR3: CASTEGRRANTGELFF; V: TRBV5-1; J: TRBJ2-2; D: NA; size: NA
DNA: TGTGCCAGCAGCTGGGACAGCGCTTCTGCTGAAGCTTTCTTT; CDR3: CASSWDSASAEAFF; V: TRBV5-6; J: TRBJ1-1; D: TRBD1; size: NA
DNA: TGTGCCAGCAGCTTAATGAGCGGCTCCGGGGAGCTGTTTTTT; CDR3: CASSLMSGSGELFF; V: TRBV7-9; J: TRBJ2-2; D: NA; size: NA
DNA: TGCGCCAGCTTGGCGGGTAGTGGAGAGACCCAGTACTTC; CDR3: CASLAGSGETQYF; V: TRBV5-1; J: TRBJ2-5; D: NA; size: NA
DNA: TGTGCCTGGACGTATCGGGGAAGGAACACTGAAGCTTTCTTT; CDR3: CAWTYRGRNTEAFF; V: TRBV30; J: TRBJ1-1; D: NA; size: NA
DNA: TGTGCCAGCAGCCCCGGGACAGGTACTGGAAACACCATATATTTT; CDR3: CASSPGTGTGNTIYF; V: TRBV9; J: TRBJ1-3; D: TRBD1; size: few
DNA: TGCGCCAGCAGCTTGGAACAGGGGGATGGGACCCAGTACTTC; CDR3: CASSLEQGDGTQYF; V: TRBV5-1; J: TRBJ2-5; D: TRBD1; size: NA
DNA: TGTGCCAGCAGCGTGGGACAGGGACCCTACGAGCAGTACTTC; CDR3: CASSVGQGPYEQYF; V: TRBV9; J: TRBJ2-7; D: TRBD1; size: NA
DNA: TGTGCCATCAGTGGGGATGGCACAGATACGCAGTATTTT; CDR3: CAISGDGTDTQYF; V: TRBV10-3; J: TRBJ2-3; D: NA; size: NA
DNA: TGTGCCATCAGTGCTCAACCCTACGAGCAGTACTTC; CDR3: CAISAQPYEQYF; V: TRBV10-3; J: TRBJ2-7; D: NA; size: NA
DNA: TGTGCCAGCAGCGTCCAGGGCGGGGGGGCCGGCACAGATACGCAGTATTTT; CDR3: CASSVQGGGAGTDTQYF; V: TRBV9; J: TRBJ2-3; D: TRBD2; size: NA
DNA: TGTGCCAGCACCTCAGGACAAACCAAAGCTTTCTTT; CDR3: CASTSGQTKAFF; V: TRBV7-2; J: TRBJ1-1; D: NA; size: NA
DNA: TGTGCCAGCAGGATGAAAGTTGAAAGGACAGATACGCAGTATTTT; CDR3: CASRMKVERTDTQYF; V: TRBV5-6; J: TRBJ2-3; D: NA; size: once
DNA: TGCAGCGTGGCAGTGAGCACTGAAGCTTTCTTT; CDR3: CSVAVSTEAFF; V: TRBV29-1; J: TRBJ1-1; D: NA; size: NA
DNA: TGTGCCAGCAGTGAAGATCCGAGGTTTGATCAGCCCCAGCATTTT; CDR3: CASSEDPRFDQPQHF; V: TRBV6-1; J: TRBJ1-5; D: NA; size: few
DNA: TGTGCCTCGGGGGATTTAGATACGCAGTATTTT; CDR3: CASGDLDTQYF; V: TRBV6-6; J: TRBJ2-3; D: NA; size: NA
DNA: TGTGCCCGCGCAGACTACTCTGGAAACACCATATATTTT; CDR3: CARADYSGNTIYF; V: TRBV30; J: TRBJ1-3; D: NA; size: NA
DNA: TGCAGCGTTGAATTGGGGCGCTTAACTGAAGCTTTCTTT; CDR3: CSVELGRLTEAFF; V: TRBV29-1; J: TRBJ1-1; D: NA; size: few
DNA: TGTGCCATCAGTGAGTCGAGGGAAGAGACCCAGTACTTC; CDR3: CAISESREETQYF; V: TRBV10-3; J: TRBJ2-5; D: NA; size: few